Presented here are 25 T cell receptor beta chains from one specimen sequenced in a study of cytomegalovirus exposure and HLA in healthy donors. PCR was performed using 60 Vbeta and 13 Jbeta primers. Clones were read by immunoSEQ multiplex PCR, and TCRdb kept only the in-frame ones, dropping some. The sample records some 130,000 clones, around 80% being singletons. The specimen sequenced was PBMCs. The receptors come from a man in his forties in good health and CMV-seropositive.

J is TRBJ2-7 and V is TRBV6-5, with 8 bases that match TRBD1. V was pared by 6 bases and J by 2 bases, with 6 bases of the junction left unmatched. The germline V gene encodes CDR1 MNHEY and CDR2 SVGAGI. This CDR3 contains 14 residues. The CDR3 nucleotides read TGTGCCAGCAGGCGGACAGGGTATACCTACGAGCAGTACTTC. Amino acid sequence: CASRRTGYTYEQYF.

V is TRBV2 and J is TRBJ2-1; TRBD1 matches at 7 bases. The CDR3 sequence is 12 residues long. Germline V gene lookup returns CDR1 SNHLY and CDR2 FYNNEI. V was clipped by 6 bases and J by 8 bases; unmatched bases: 4. CDR3 in DNA: TGTGCCAGCAGCAAAGGGGGCGATGAGCAGTTCTTC. Translation: CASSKGGDEQFF.

The chain joins TRBV28 to TRBJ1-4, with D unresolved. CDR1 is MDHEN, CDR2 SYDVKM, per germline. The V gene lost 4 bases and the J gene lost 7 bases, with 16 bases spanning the gap. The CDR3 length is 15 residues. CDR3 nucleotide sequence: TGTGCCAGCAGTTCGCCCCCCGTTGAGGTTGAAAAACTGTTTTTT. Translation: CASSSPPVEVEKLFF.

The chain is built from TRBV27 and TRBJ1-3; D ambiguous. Germline V gene lookup returns CDR1 MNHEY and CDR2 SMNVEV (reference sequence). The CDR3 consists of 14 residues. V was pared by 3 bases and J by 4 bases, with 10 bases between. The CDR3 loop is CASSFAGTGNTIYF. The CDR3 bases are TGTGCCAGCAGTTTCGCAGGTACCGGAAACACCATATATTTT.

The chain carries TRBV4-1 and TRBJ1-1; 8 nucleotides line up with TRBD1. Looked up from germline, CDR1 is MGHRA and CDR2 is YSYEKL. CDR3 length: 15 residues. After removal of 6 bases from V and 0 bases from J, the junction contained 6 bases not matched to a gene. DNA for the CDR3: TGCGCCAGCAGTTACAGGGACAGGATGAACACTGAAGCTTTCTTT. Its protein is CASSYRDRMNTEAFF.

V and J are TRBV28 and TRBJ1-2, with 8 bases identical to TRBD1. The CDR3 loop spans 18 amino acids. The germline V gene has CDR1 MDHEN and CDR2 SYDVKM. After removal of 5 bases from V and 4 bases from J, the junction contained 18 bases not matched to a gene. For the CDR3, the DNA is TGTGCCAGCAGTCCCAGCCCCGCCGGACAGGGACCAATCTATGGCTACACCTTC. Translation gives CASSPSPAGQGPIYGYTF.

By share, this clone ranks as medium-sized. The chain links TRBV6-4 to TRBJ2-1; the D gene is possibly TRBD2 (6 bases). Per germline, CDR1 MRHNA and CDR2 SNTAGT. The CDR3 is 16 amino acids. V was cut by 0 bases and J by 0 bases, with 9 bases left in between. As DNA, the CDR3 is TGTGCCAGCAGTGACTCGGGGGGAGGCTCCTACAATGAGCAGTTCTTC. As protein: CASSDSGGGSYNEQFF.

V is TRBV10-3 and J is TRBJ2-1; tentatively, D is TRBD2 (5 bases). V was cut by 6 bases and J by 14 bases, with 17 bases left in between. CDR3 length equals 12 residues. CDR1 and CDR2 from the germline V gene are ENHRY and SYGVKD. CDR3 sequence reads: CAISPEAGLEFF. CDR3 nucleotides: TGTGCCATCAGCCCCGAAGCTGGACTCGAGTTCTTC.

The chain recombines TRBV6-1 with TRBJ2-1, with TRBD2 identical over 9 bases. The CDR3 spans 15 residues. Losses at the gene ends were 5 bases for V and 0 bases for J; bases not matched to a gene: 2. Germline CDR1 and CDR2: MNHNS and SASEGT. For the CDR3, the DNA is TGTGCCAGCAGTTTTAGCGGGAGCTCCTACAATGAGCAGTTCTTC. Protein sequence: CASSFSGSSYNEQFF.

The chain carries TRBV4-1 and TRBJ2-7, with a weak D call TRBD1 (6 bases). Trimming left V 4 bases short and J 3 bases short, with 19 bases between. From germline, CDR1 is MGHRA and CDR2 YSYEKL. The CDR3 is 16 residues long. CDR3 sequence (DNA): TGCGCCAGCAGCCTAAGCTACAACAGGGAAGGCTACGAGCAGTACTTC. The encoded protein is CASSLSYNREGYEQYF.

CDR3 region: CASSLFPGAGANVLTF. Here the CDR3 DNA reads TGTGCCAGCAGTTTATTTCCCGGGGCTGGGGCCAACGTCCTGACTTTC. The rearrangement joins TRBV27 to TRBJ2-6, with D possibly being TRBD2 (5 bases). The germline CDR1 and CDR2 sequences are MNHEY and SMNVEV (reference sequence). V was trimmed by 1 base and J by 2 bases, leaving 9 bases between them. This CDR3 is built from 16 residues.

J is TRBJ2-7 and V is TRBV5-4; 11 bases agree with TRBD2. J lost 6 bases, V lost 3 bases, and 8 bases had no gene match. Germline V gene data show CDR1 as SGHNT and CDR2 as YYREEE (reference sequence). The length of the CDR3 is 15 residues. CDR3 sequence reads: CASSWGTSGGVEQYF. The CDR3 DNA sequence: TGTGCCAGCAGCTGGGGAACTAGCGGGGGTGTCGAGCAGTACTTC.

The chain combines TRBV5-1 with TRBJ2-1; D is perhaps TRBD1 (5 bases). This CDR3 contains 15 residues. The V gene's germline CDR1 is SGHRS and CDR2 YFSETQ. The V gene lost 4 bases and the J gene lost 12 bases, with 23 bases spanning the gap. The CDR3 bases are TGCGCCAGCAGCCCCGAAAGGGGTAGCTCAATGGGGCAGTTCTTC. Translating it yields CASSPERGSSMGQFF.

V usage is TRBV28 and J usage is TRBJ1-6; no firm D call. Germline values: CDR1 MDHEN, CDR2 SYDVKM. The CDR3 runs to 16 residues. V was trimmed by 4 bases and J by 2 bases, leaving 12 bases between them. The CDR3 reads CASSSSFLAYNSPLHF. The CDR3 DNA reads TGTGCCAGCAGTTCAAGTTTCTTAGCCTATAATTCACCCCTCCACTTT. Looking up the rest from reference TRBV28 and TRBJ1-6 gives the full variable domain: DVKVTQSSRYLVKRTGEKVFLECVQDMDHENMFWYRQDPGLGLRLIYFSYDVKMKEKGDIPEGYSVSREKKERFSLILESASTNQTSMYLCASSSSFLAYNSPLHFGNGTRLTVT.

The V call is TRBV6-5, the J call TRBJ1-6; 10 nucleotides align to TRBD1. Trimming removed 7 bases from V and 9 bases from J; junction bases left unmatched: 6. The CDR3 is 14 residues long. Germline CDR1 and CDR2: MNHEY and SVGAGI. CDR3 in amino acids: CASKGGTGVSPLHF. The CDR3, as DNA: TGTGCCAGCAAGGGGGGGACAGGGGTTTCACCCCTCCACTTT.

This chain links TRBV10-3 with TRBJ1-2, with TRBD1 matching over 11 bases. The CDR3 spans 17 residues. In germline, CDR1 is ENHRY, CDR2 SYGVKD. V was clipped by 4 bases and J by 0 bases; unmatched bases: 7. The chain's CDR3 is CAISAGTGGIANYGYTF. DNA of the CDR3: TGTGCCATCAGTGCAGGGACAGGGGGAATCGCTAACTATGGCTACACCTTC.

The chain links TRBV7-9 to TRBJ1-2; D is unresolved. Germline assignment: CDR1 SEHNR and CDR2 FQNEAQ (reference sequence). CDR3 length: 13 residues. V lost 6 bases and J 5 bases, leaving 13 bases between the germline ends. DNA of the CDR3: TGTGCCAGCAGTCCCCCCCTTTTTTATGGCTACACCTTC. It translates to CASSPPLFYGYTF.

This rearrangement joins TRBV19 to TRBJ1-1; possibly TRBD1 for D (6 bases). Trimming pared 3 bases from V and 0 bases from J, leaving 8 bases between. In germline, CDR1 is LNHDA, CDR2 SQIVND (reference sequence). CDR3 length: 14 residues. The CDR3 spells CASSMDRMNTEAFF. CDR3 nucleotides: TGTGCCAGTAGTATGGACAGAATGAACACTGAAGCTTTCTTT.

The chain uses TRBV11-2 and TRBJ2-7; weak D call: TRBD2 (5 bases). CDR3 length equals 15 residues. Germline CDR1 is SGHAT and CDR2 is FQNNGV. The germline V and J ends were trimmed by 5 bases and 4 bases, with 18 bases remaining between them. Here the CDR3 reads CASSRFEGVGYEQYF. CDR3 sequence (DNA): TGTGCCAGCAGCAGATTCGAGGGAGTTGGGTACGAGCAGTACTTC.

The chain links TRBV10-3 to TRBJ2-2; 8 bases line up with TRBD2. CDR3 length: 14 residues. After removal of 8 bases from V and 0 bases from J, the junction contained 2 bases not matched to a gene. Germline CDR1 is ENHRY and CDR2 is SYGVKD. The CDR3 here is CAIYSGTNTGELFF. In nucleotides, the CDR3 is TGTGCCATCTATAGCGGGACGAACACCGGGGAGCTGTTTTTT.

This clone was observed a handful of times. V usage is TRBV2 and J usage is TRBJ2-7; maybe TRBD2 (6 bases). The V end lost 5 bases, the J end lost 3 bases, and 17 bases lay between the germline ends. CDR1 is SNHLY, CDR2 FYNNEI, per germline. The CDR3 runs 15 residues. The CDR3 loop is CASSLPGLPVYEQYF. The DNA of the CDR3 is TGTGCCAGCAGTCTTCCGGGACTTCCCGTCTACGAGCAGTACTTC.

This clone was seen once. J is TRBJ2-5 and V is TRBV5-1; TRBD2 matches at 12 bases. The CDR3 spans 15 residues. V lost 4 bases, J lost 0 bases, and 1 base stayed unmatched. Germline CDR1 and CDR2: SGHRS and YFSETQ. The CDR3 protein is CASSRTSGNQETQYF. The CDR3 DNA reads TGCGCCAGCAGCCGGACTAGCGGGAACCAAGAGACCCAGTACTTC.

The rearrangement joins TRBV7-9 to TRBJ2-1; D may be TRBD2 (5 bases). This CDR3 is 13 amino acids long. Germline assignment: CDR1 SEHNR and CDR2 FQNEAQ (reference sequence). V lost 1 base and J 7 bases, leaving 8 bases between the germline ends. DNA for the CDR3: TGTGCCAGCAGCTTAGGAGCGGTTAATGAGCAGTTCTTC. This sequence encodes CASSLGAVNEQFF.

The chain carries TRBV18 and TRBJ1-4; D remains unclear. This CDR3 spans 15 amino acids. Germline assignment: CDR1 KGHSH and CDR2 LQKENI. V shed 3 bases and J shed 8 bases, with 16 bases lying between them. CDR3 sequence reads: CASSPATTQREKLFF. CDR3 nucleotide sequence: TGTGCCAGCTCACCGGCGACTACCCAAAGGGAAAAACTGTTTTTT.

This chain connects TRBV18 to TRBJ1-4; D uncertain. The V and J ends lost 8 bases and 7 bases respectively, with 17 bases between them. The CDR3 is made up of 14 amino acids. The germline V gene encodes CDR1 KGHSH and CDR2 LQKENI. CDR3 sequence reads: CASQMGVRSEKLFF. In DNA form, the CDR3 reads TGTGCCAGCCAAATGGGAGTGAGGAGTGAAAAACTGTTTTTT.